The clone carrying this T cell receptor (beta chain) was recorded many times. What it recognizes is unknown. TCRdb analysed the reads with MiXCR anew, one entry per CDR3 protein. The table shows some 24,000 distinct CDR3 sequences, with 20% to 25% occurring only once. This specimen belongs to a study of T cell repertoires in cytomegalovirus infection. Across the whole study: Used in the study were CMV epitopes, some recently identified and HLA-C-restricted, others well-studied and HLA-B-restricted. Shared public TCR beta signatures pointed to both CMV infection and a matching HLA type. Whole-study findings and limits: The response measured ex vivo was dominated by TCR beta clonotypes (HLA-C-restricted and CMV-specific).

This TCR was recovered from a human donor in good health (CMV status not recorded). Some clones in this sample may be carry-over from other donors' samples. The sample here was CD8+ T cells from cultured PBMCs, taken from culture after CMV antigen stimulation.

CDR3 nucleotide sequence: TGTGCCAGCAGCCACACCGGGACGGTGAACTATGGCTACACCTTC. It yields the protein CASSHTGTVNYGYTF. The chain combines TRBV6-1 with TRBJ1-2, with D perhaps TRBD1 (5 bases). V was pared by 6 bases and J by 2 bases, with 16 bases between. Germline V CDR1 and CDR2: MNHNS, SASEGT. CDR3 length: 15 amino acids.